Listed below are T cell receptor beta chains from one sample, sequenced in a study of T cell responses to AZD1222 COVID-19 vaccine. TCRdb's table, derived via immunoSEQ multiplex PCR, lists solely in-frame clones and lacks some. The table lists about 130,000 clones, under 90% of them singletons. Sequencing was performed on peripheral blood, taken on day 0 of AZD1222 vaccination. The receptors come from an adult in good health. Each CDR3 is given with its conserved first and last residue. D genes are given only for firm matches. Clone sizes are given selectively: once, few, many, or a class where the clone is expanded.

j_gene,d_gene,abundance,v_gene,CDR3aa,CDR3nt
TRBJ2-7,.,.,TRBV5-1,CASSLGADTYEQYF,TGCGCCAGCAGCTTGGGGGCGGATACCTACGAGCAGTACTTC
TRBJ1-2,.,.,TRBV9,CASSGGTDGYTF,TGTGCCAGCAGCGGCGGGACGGATGGCTACACCTTC
TRBJ2-7,.,.,TRBV27,CASSSSALSYEQYF,TGTGCCAGCAGTTCATCTGCTCTGAGTTACGAGCAGTACTTC
TRBJ1-1,.,few,TRBV4-3,CASSQDRNTEAFF,TGCGCCAGCAGCCAAGACAGGAACACTGAAGCTTTCTTT
TRBJ1-2,TRBD1,.,TRBV2,CASKGQALNYGYTF,TGTGCCAGCAAGGGACAGGCCCTTAACTATGGCTACACCTTC
TRBJ2-3,.,.,TRBV11-3,CASSPGADTQYF,TGTGCCAGCAGCCCCGGGGCAGATACGCAGTATTTT
TRBJ1-2,TRBD1,.,TRBV4-3,CASSQEGQGRNGYTF,TGCGCCAGCAGCCAAGAAGGACAGGGAAGGAATGGCTACACCTTC
TRBJ1-1,.,.,TRBV3-1/TRBV3-2,CASSQNRVEAFF,TGTGCCAGCAGCCAGAACAGGGTTGAAGCTTTCTTT
TRBJ1-4,TRBD1,.,TRBV6-5,CASSSRQGGTNEKLFF,TGTGCCAGCAGTTCCCGACAGGGCGGGACTAATGAAAAACTGTTTTTT
TRBJ2-1,.,.,TRBV9,CASSPRTEQNEQFF,TGTGCCAGCAGCCCCCGGACGGAACAGAATGAGCAGTTCTTC
TRBJ2-7,TRBD2,.,TRBV15,CATSFSTRGVGPAYEQYF,TGTGCCACCAGCTTTTCTACCCGGGGGGTCGGACCCGCCTACGAGCAGTACTTC
TRBJ1-1,TRBD1,.,TRBV19,CATSATGGDAFF,TGTGCCACCTCCGCGACAGGGGGCGACGCTTTCTTT
TRBJ1-6,.,.,TRBV6-5,CASTLGGPNSPLHF,TGTGCCAGCACCTTAGGGGGGCCTAATTCACCCCTCCACTTT
TRBJ2-1,.,.,TRBV4-1,CASTPGPGGYNEQFF,TGCGCCAGCACCCCGGGACCTGGCGGTTACAATGAGCAGTTCTTC
TRBJ2-7,.,.,TRBV5-5,CASSLNSYEQYF,TGTGCCAGCAGCTTGAACAGCTACGAGCAGTACTTC
TRBJ2-2,.,.,TRBV25-1,CASSEHGSITGELFF,TGTGCCAGCAGTGAGCACGGATCAATCACCGGGGAGCTGTTTTTT
TRBJ1-1,.,.,TRBV3-1/TRBV3-2,CASSTGWSGTEAFF,TGTGCCAGCAGCACAGGGTGGTCAGGCACTGAAGCTTTCTTT
TRBJ1-3,.,.,TRBV10-3,CAISPIGGKGNTIYF,TGTGCCATCAGCCCAATTGGGGGTAAAGGAAACACCATATATTTT
TRBJ2-7,.,.,TRBV6-5,CASSYSLRQTPSEQYF,TGTGCCAGCAGTTACTCACTGAGACAGACGCCTAGCGAGCAGTACTTC
TRBJ1-3,.,once,TRBV2,CASRVSGNTIYF,TGTGCCAGCAGGGTCTCTGGGAACACCATATATTTT
TRBJ1-5,.,.,TRBV27,CASSLISNQPQHF,TGTGCCAGCAGTTTAATTAGCAATCAGCCCCAGCATTTT
TRBJ1-1,.,.,TRBV7-8,CASSPRGFEAFF,TGTGCCAGCAGCCCCCGCGGGTTCGAAGCTTTCTTT
TRBJ1-2,.,.,TRBV20-1,CSAIESGYTF,TGCAGTGCCATCGAAAGTGGCTACACCTTC